The 15 T cell receptor beta chains below come from one sample, sequenced in a study of blood T cell repertoires in COVID-19. The protocol was immunoSEQ multiplex PCR, while the TCRdb copy is restricted to in-frame clones and leaves out a portion. The table has 100,000 to 150,000 clones, approximately 90% seen once. Sequences were obtained from peripheral blood. Receptors were obtained from a man between 45 and 60 years old with COVID-19, enrolled during active disease.

V and J are TRBV30 and TRBJ1-1, with 7 bases identical to TRBD1. With V trimmed by 7 bases and J by 3 bases, 8 bases remained unmatched. Germline V gives CDR1 GTSNPN, CDR2 SVGIG (reference sequence). CDR3 length equals 13 residues. CDR3 residues: CALRTGIHTEAFF. The CDR3 DNA sequence: TGTGCCTTAAGGACAGGAATACACACTGAAGCTTTCTTT.

The chain carries TRBV21-1 and TRBJ2-4; the table's D call, TRBD1, has no DNA check behind it. TRBV21-1 is marked as a pseudogene. CDR3 size: 16 residues. The CDR3 protein is CASSHTGGAAKNIQYF. DNA of the CDR3: TGTGCCAGCAGCCACACAGGGGGCGCAGCCAAAAACATTCAGTACTTC.

The rearrangement uses TRBV7-3 and TRBJ2-7; no clear D gene. V was pared by 4 bases and J by 5 bases, with 9 bases between. The germline V gene has CDR1 SGHTA and CDR2 FQGTGA. There are 12 residues in the CDR3. The CDR3 spells CASSSPSHEQYV. The CDR3 DNA sequence: TGTGCCAGCAGCTCCCCTTCCCACGAGCAGTACGTC.

This chain uses TRBV9 with TRBJ2-2; 9 nucleotides align to TRBD2. With 0 bases clipped from V and 4 bases from J, the junction kept 4 bases outside the gene matches. This CDR3 has 16 residues. Per the germline V gene, CDR1 is SGDLS and CDR2 is YYNGEE. The CDR3 loop reads CASSVGNSGSTGELFF. In DNA, the CDR3 is TGTGCCAGCAGCGTAGGGAATAGCGGGAGCACCGGGGAGCTGTTTTTT.

The gene calls are TRBV20-1 and TRBJ2-7; 8 bases line up with TRBD2. This CDR3 spans 12 amino acids. Germline assignment: CDR1 DFQATT and CDR2 SNEGSKA (reference sequence). V was pared by 3 bases and J by 3 bases, with 1 base of the junction left unmatched. The chain's CDR3 is CSASSGIYEQYF. The CDR3 nucleotides are TGCAGTGCTAGTAGCGGGATCTACGAGCAGTACTTC.

The genes are TRBV10-2 and TRBJ1-2, with D hard to call. V was pared by 4 bases and J by 3 bases, with 6 bases between. From germline, CDR1 is WSHSY and CDR2 SAAADI. The length of the CDR3 is 12 residues. The CDR3: CASSVTDYGYTF. In DNA form, the CDR3 reads TGCGCCAGCAGTGTCACGGACTATGGCTACACCTTC.

The chain has TRBV5-1 and TRBJ2-4; 12 bases agree with TRBD1. Germline assignment: CDR1 SGHRS and CDR2 YFSETQ. Trimming at V came to 4 bases and at J to 6 bases, leaving 8 bases not matched to a gene. The CDR3 extends over 16 amino acids. The CDR3 nucleotides are TGCGCCAGCAGCCCCCTTGGGACAGGGGGCAGAAACATTCAGTACTTC. Protein: CASSPLGTGGRNIQYF. Drawing the rest from reference TRBV5-1 and TRBJ2-4, the complete variable domain is KAGVTQTPRYLIKTRGQQVTLSCSPISGHRSVSWYQQTPGQGLQFLFEYFSETQRNKGNFPGRFSGRQFSNSRSEMNVSTLELGDSALYLCASSPLGTGGRNIQYFGAGTRLSVL.

The chain employs TRBV27 and TRBJ1-4, with D perhaps TRBD1 (6 bases). This CDR3 region has 15 residues. Germline CDR1 and CDR2: MNHEY and SMNVEV (reference sequence). V shed 2 bases and J shed 6 bases, with 13 bases lying between them. The CDR3 protein is CASSLLGQGHEKLFF. For the CDR3, the DNA is TGTGCCAGCAGTTTACTAGGGCAGGGGCATGAAAAACTGTTTTTT. Variable domain in full (rest from reference TRBV27 and TRBJ1-4): EAQVTQNPRYLITVTGKKLTVTCSQNMNHEYMSWYRQDPGLGLRQIYYSMNVEVTDKGDVPEGYKVSRKEKRNFPLILESPSPNQTSLYFCASSLLGQGHEKLFFGSGTQLSVL.

This clone has a single count. The genes are TRBV6-5 and TRBJ1-2; 7 bases are a match to TRBD1. This CDR3 has 14 residues. V shed 5 bases, J shed 0 bases, and the junction held 3 bases outside the gene matches. Germline lookup yields CDR1 MNHEY and CDR2 SVGAGI. In DNA, the CDR3 is TGTGCCAGCAGTCGGGACAGCTCTAACTATGGCTACACCTTC. It codes for CASSRDSSNYGYTF.

The chain combines TRBV28 with TRBJ1-5, with D perhaps TRBD1 (5 bases). V lost 3 bases, J lost 7 bases, and 7 bases lay in between. The germline V gene has CDR1 MDHEN and CDR2 SYDVKM. The CDR3 is 12 residues long. CDR3 nucleotides: TGTGCCAGCAGTTTGGGGCCCCAGCCCCAGCATTTT. Amino acid sequence: CASSLGPQPQHF. The full variable domain, with the rest looked up from reference TRBV28 and TRBJ1-5, is DVKVTQSSRYLVKRTGEKVFLECVQDMDHENMFWYRQDPGLGLRLIYFSYDVKMKEKGDIPEGYSVSREKKERFSLILESASTNQTSMYLCASSLGPQPQHFGDGTRLSIL.

This sequence joins TRBV19 and TRBJ2-3; 7 nucleotides match TRBD2. This CDR3 has 16 residues. From germline, CDR1 is LNHDA and CDR2 SQIVND (reference sequence). J was trimmed by 2 bases and V by 1 base; bases with no gene match: 6. The CDR3 bases are TGTGCCAGTAGTATAGGAAGGAGCGGGACCACAGATACGCAGTATTTT. It yields the protein CASSIGRSGTTDTQYF.

The CDR3 DNA sequence: TGTGCCATCAGTGCCCTAGCGACTGAGCAGTTCTTC. This gives the protein CAISALATEQFF. The chain is built from TRBV10-3 and TRBJ2-1; D possibly corresponds to TRBD2 (6 bases). In germline, CDR1 is ENHRY, CDR2 SYGVKD. The V end lost 4 bases, the J end lost 9 bases, and 10 bases lay between the germline ends. CDR3 length equals 12 residues.

The gene calls are TRBV19 and TRBJ1-6, with 7 nucleotides matching TRBD1. In germline, CDR1 is LNHDA, CDR2 SQIVND (reference sequence). Unmatched junction bases numbered 7, after V lost 3 bases and J lost 8 bases. This CDR3 is built from 15 residues. This CDR3 reads CASSMRTGDHSPLHF. DNA of the CDR3: TGTGCCAGTAGTATGAGGACAGGAGATCATTCACCCCTCCACTTT.

The J gene is TRBJ2-5, the V gene TRBV5-6; 8 bases map to TRBD1. J gave up 2 bases and V 4 bases, and 7 bases lay outside the gene matches. The CDR3 runs to 15 residues. Germline CDR1 SGHDT, CDR2 YYEEEE. CDR3 coding DNA: TGTGCCAGCAGCAACCGGGACAGGCTTCAAGAGACCCAGTACTTC. Its translation is CASSNRDRLQETQYF.

The rearrangement links TRBV7-3 to TRBJ2-3, with 8 bases identical to TRBD2. The CDR3 is 18 amino acids. V dropped 5 bases and J dropped 3; count of bases not matched to a gene: 16. From germline, CDR1 is SGHTA and CDR2 FQGTGA. CDR3 DNA sequence: TGTGCCAGCAGCCCAACGAGCGGGGGATACCCGGGGACAGATACGCAGTATTTT. This codes for CASSPTSGGYPGTDTQYF.